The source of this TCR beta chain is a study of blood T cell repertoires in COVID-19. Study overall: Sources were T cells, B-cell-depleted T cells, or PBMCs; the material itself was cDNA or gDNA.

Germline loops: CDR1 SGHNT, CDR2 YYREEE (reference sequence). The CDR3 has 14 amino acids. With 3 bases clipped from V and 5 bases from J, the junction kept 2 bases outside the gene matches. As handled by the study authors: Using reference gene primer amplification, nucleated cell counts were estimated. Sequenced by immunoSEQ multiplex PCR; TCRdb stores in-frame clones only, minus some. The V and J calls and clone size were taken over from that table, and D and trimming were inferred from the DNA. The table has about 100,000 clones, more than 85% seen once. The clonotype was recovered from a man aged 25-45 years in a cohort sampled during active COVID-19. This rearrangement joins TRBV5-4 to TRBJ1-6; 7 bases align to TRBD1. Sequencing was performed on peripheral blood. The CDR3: CASSWDRDNSPLHF. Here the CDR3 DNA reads TGTGCCAGCAGCTGGGACAGAGATAATTCACCCCTCCACTTT.